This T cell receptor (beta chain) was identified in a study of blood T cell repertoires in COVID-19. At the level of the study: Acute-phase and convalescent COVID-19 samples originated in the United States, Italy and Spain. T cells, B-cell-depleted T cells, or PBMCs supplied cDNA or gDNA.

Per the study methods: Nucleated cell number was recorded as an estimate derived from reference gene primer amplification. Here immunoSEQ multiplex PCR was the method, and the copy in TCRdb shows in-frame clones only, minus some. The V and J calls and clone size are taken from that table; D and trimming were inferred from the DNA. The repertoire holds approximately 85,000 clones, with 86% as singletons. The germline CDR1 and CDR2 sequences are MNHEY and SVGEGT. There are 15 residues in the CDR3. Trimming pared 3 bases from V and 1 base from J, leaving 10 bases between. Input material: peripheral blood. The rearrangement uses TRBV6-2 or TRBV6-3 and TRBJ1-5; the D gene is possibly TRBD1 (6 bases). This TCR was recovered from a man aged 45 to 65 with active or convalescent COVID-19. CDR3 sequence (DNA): TGTGCCAGCAGTTATGCGGGGGGCAGCAATCAGCCCCAGCATTTT. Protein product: CASSYAGGSNQPQHF.